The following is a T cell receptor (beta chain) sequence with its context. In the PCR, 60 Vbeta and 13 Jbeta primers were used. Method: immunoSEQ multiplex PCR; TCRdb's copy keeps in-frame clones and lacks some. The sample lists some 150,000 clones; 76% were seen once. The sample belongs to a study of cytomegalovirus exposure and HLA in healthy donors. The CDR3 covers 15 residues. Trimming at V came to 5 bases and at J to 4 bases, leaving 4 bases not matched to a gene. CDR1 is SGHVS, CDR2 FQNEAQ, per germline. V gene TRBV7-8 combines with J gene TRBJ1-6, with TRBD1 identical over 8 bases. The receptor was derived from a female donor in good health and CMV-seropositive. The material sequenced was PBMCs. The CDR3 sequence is CASSPRQGYNSPLHF. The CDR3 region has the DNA TGTGCCAGCAGCCCCCGACAGGGGTATAATTCACCCCTCCACTTT.